This T cell receptor (beta chain) was recovered during a study of tissue T cells after allogeneic stem cell transplantation. On this clone: These gene names are mouse names. The sequenced fragment ends 1 residue before the CDR3 boundary, so the rest is inferred from the germline J gene.

Some clones are missing from TCRdb's copy, which holds only in-frame ones; the method was immunoSEQ multiplex PCR. The sample has tens of thousands of clones; around 77% are singletons. Germline assignment: CDR1 NNHNN and CDR2 SYGAGS (reference sequence). Trimming shortened V by 1 base and J by 4 bases, and 6 bases separated the two germline ends. The CDR3 sequence is 14 residues long. The V and J genes are TRBV13-2 and TRBJ1-6; D is unresolved. TRBJ1-6 is identified as an open reading frame with a role that is uncertain. Sample: spleen. This TCR derives from a female BALB/c mouse in good health. The strain is characterized by the MHC haplotype H2-d. CDR3 DNA, as far as it was read: TGTGCCAGCGGTGATCAGCATTATAATTCGCCCCTCTAC. Its translation is CASGDQHYNSPLY. The full-length CDR3 reads as CASGDQHYNSPLYF.